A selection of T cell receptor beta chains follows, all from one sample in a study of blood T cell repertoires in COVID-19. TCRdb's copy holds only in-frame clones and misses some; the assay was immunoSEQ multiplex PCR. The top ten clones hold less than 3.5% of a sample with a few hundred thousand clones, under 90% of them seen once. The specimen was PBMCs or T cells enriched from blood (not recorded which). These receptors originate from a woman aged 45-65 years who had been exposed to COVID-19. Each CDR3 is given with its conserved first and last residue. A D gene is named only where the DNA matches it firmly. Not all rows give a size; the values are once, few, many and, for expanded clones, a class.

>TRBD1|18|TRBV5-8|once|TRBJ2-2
TGTGCCAGCAGCTTGACCCTTATTACAGGGGGCTGGACCGGGGAGCTGTTTTTT
CASSLTLITGGWTGELFF
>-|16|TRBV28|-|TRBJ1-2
TGTGCCAGCAGCGCGCCCGGGGGGAAGGAGTACTATGGCTACACCTTC
CASSAPGGKEYYGYTF
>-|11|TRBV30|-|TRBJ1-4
TGTGCCTGGAGTGTATCGGGAAAACTGTTTTTT
CAWSVSGKLFF
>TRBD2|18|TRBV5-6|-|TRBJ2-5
TGTGCCAGCAGCCCGCGACCGGGACTAGCGGGGGGTAGAGAGACCCAGTACTTC
CASSPRPGLAGGRETQYF
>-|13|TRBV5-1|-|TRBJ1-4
TGCGCCAGCAGCAACGGGCCTTCGGGGAAACTGTTTTTT
CASSNGPSGKLFF
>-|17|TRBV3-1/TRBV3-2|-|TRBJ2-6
TGTGCCAGCAGCCCCCAACAGGGTAGGACTGGGGCCAACGTCCTGACTTTC
CASSPQQGRTGANVLTF
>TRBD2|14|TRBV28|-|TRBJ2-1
TGTGCCAGCAGGGCGGGGGGGCCCTACAATGAGCAGTTCTTC
CASRAGGPYNEQFF
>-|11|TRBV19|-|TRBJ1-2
TGTGCCAGTAGGGGACTCTATGGCTACACCTTC
CASRGLYGYTF
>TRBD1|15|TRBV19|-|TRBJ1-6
TGTGCCAGTAGTAAAAGGGACAGTCGAAATTCACCCCTCCACTTT
CASSKRDSRNSPLHF
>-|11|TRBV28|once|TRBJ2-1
TGTGCCAGCAGTGCAGAAATGAAGCAGTTCTTC
CASSAEMKQFF
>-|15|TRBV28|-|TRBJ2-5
TGTGCCAGCAGTCCGACCTCGGGTTCCCAAGAGACCCAGTACTTC
CASSPTSGSQETQYF
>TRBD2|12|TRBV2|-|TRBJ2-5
TGTGCCAGCAGGTGGGGGGGAGAGACCCAGTACTTC
CASRWGGETQYF
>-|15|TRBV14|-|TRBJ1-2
TGTGCCAGCAGCCAAGATTTGACTCCTAACTATGGCTACACCTTC
CASSQDLTPNYGYTF
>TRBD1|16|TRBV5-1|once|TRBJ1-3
TGCGCCAGCAGCACTGGACAGGCCGCCTCTGGAAACACCATATATTTT
CASSTGQAASGNTIYF
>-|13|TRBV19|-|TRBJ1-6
TGTGCCAGTAGTACGTCAGATAATTCACCCCTCCACTTT
CASSTSDNSPLHF
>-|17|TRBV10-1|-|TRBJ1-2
TGCGCCAGCAGGAGACCTCTTCACAGGGTATTCGCTCGGGGCTACACCTTC
CASRRPLHRVFARGYTF
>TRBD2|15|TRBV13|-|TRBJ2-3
TGTGCCAGCAGCAGGCGGGGGGGCCACACAGATACGCAGTATTTT
CASSRRGGHTDTQYF
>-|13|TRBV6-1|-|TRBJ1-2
TGTGCCAGCAGTGAAGTCCCAGGGTATGGCTACACCTTC
CASSEVPGYGYTF